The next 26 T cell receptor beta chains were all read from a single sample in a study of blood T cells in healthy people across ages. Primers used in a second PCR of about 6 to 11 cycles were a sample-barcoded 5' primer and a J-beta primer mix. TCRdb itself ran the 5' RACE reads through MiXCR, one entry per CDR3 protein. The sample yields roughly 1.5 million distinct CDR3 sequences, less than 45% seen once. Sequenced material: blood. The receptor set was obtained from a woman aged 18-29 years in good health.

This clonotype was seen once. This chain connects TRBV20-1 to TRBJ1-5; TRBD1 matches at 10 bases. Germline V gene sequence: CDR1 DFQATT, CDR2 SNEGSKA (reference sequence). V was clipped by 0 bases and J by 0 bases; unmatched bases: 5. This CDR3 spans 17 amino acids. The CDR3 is CSARDRDRGYSNQPQHF. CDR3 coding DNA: TGCAGTGCTAGAGATCGGGACAGGGGATATAGCAATCAGCCCCAGCATTTT.

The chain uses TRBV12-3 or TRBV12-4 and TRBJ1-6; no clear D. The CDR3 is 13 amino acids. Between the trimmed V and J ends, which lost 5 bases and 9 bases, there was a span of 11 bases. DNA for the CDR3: TGTGCCAGCAGTCTGGGCGGATCTTCACCCCTCCACTTT. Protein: CASSLGGSSPLHF.

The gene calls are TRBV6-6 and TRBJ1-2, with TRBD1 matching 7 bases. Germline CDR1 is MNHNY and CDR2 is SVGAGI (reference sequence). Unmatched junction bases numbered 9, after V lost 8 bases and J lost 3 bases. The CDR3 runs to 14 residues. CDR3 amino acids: CASGETGRDYGYTF. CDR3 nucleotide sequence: TGTGCCAGCGGAGAGACAGGGAGAGACTATGGCTACACCTTC.

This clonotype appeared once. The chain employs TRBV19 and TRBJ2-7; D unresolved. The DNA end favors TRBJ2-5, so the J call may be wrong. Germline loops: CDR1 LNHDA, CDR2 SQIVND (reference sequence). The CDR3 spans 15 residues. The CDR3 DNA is TGTGCCAGTAGTATGAACTACTTAGTCAGAGAGACCCAGTACTTC. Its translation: CASSMNYLVRETQYF.

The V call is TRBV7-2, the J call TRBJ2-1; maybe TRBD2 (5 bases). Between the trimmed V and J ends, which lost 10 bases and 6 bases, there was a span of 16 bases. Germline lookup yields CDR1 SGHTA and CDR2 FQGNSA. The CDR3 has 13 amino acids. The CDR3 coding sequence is TGTGCCAACAACGTTATTGCGGGCAATGAGCAGTTCTTC. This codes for CANNVIAGNEQFF.

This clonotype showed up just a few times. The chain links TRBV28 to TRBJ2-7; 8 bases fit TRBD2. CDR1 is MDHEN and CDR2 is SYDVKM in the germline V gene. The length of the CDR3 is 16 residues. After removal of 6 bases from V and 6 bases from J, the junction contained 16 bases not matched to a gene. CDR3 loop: CASSLTPGLGSLEQYF. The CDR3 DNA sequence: TGTGCCAGCAGCCTCACCCCGGGACTAGGTTCCCTCGAGCAGTACTTC.

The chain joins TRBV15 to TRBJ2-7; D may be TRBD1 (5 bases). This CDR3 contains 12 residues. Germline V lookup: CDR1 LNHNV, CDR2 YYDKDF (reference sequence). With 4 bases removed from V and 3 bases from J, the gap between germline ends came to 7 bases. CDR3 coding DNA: TGTGCCACCAGCACGGACATCTACGAGCAGTACTTC. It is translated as CATSTDIYEQYF.

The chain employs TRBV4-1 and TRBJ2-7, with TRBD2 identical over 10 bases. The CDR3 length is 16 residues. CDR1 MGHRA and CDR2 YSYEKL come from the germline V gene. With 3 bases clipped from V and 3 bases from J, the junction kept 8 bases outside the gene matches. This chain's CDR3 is CASSQPPSGSGYEQYF. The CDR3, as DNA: TGCGCCAGCAGCCAGCCCCCTAGCGGGAGCGGCTACGAGCAGTACTTC.

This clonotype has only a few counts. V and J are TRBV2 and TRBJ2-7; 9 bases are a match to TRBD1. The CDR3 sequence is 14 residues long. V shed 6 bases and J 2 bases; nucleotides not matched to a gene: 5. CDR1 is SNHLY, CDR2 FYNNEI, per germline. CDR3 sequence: CASSTDRGPYEQYF. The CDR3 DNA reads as TGTGCCAGCAGCACGGACAGGGGCCCCTACGAGCAGTACTTC.

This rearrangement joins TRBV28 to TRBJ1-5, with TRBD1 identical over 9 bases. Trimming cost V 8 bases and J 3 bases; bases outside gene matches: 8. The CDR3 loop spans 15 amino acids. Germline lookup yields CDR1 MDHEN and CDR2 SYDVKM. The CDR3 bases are TGTGCCAGCGGACAGGGGTATTATTCCAATCAGCCCCAGCATTTT. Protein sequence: CASGQGYYSNQPQHF.

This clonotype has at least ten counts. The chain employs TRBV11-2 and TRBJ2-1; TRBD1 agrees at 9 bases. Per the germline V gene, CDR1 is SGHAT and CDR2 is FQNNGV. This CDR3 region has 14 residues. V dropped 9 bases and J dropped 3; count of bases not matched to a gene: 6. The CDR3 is CASKPGQGYNEQFF. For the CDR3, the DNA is TGTGCCAGTAAACCGGGACAGGGCTACAATGAGCAGTTCTTC.

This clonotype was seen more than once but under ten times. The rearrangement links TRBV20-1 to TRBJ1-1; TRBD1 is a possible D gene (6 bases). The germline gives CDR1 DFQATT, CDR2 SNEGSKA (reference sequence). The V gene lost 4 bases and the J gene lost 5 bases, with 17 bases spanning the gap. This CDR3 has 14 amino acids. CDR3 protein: CSATQGPLWTEAFF. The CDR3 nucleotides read TGCAGTGCTACCCAGGGGCCTTTGTGGACTGAAGCTTTCTTT.

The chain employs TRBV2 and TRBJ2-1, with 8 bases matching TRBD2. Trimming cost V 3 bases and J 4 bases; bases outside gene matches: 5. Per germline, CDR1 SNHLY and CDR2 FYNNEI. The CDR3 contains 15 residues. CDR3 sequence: CASSENGGAYNEQFF. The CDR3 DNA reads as TGTGCCAGCAGTGAGAACGGGGGGGCATACAATGAGCAGTTCTTC.

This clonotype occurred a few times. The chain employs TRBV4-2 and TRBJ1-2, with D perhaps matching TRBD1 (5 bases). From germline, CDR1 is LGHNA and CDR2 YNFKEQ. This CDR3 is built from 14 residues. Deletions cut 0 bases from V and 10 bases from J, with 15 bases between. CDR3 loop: CASSQDGQGVFYTF. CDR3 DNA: TGTGCCAGCAGCCAAGACGGGCAGGGAGTGTTCTACACCTTC.

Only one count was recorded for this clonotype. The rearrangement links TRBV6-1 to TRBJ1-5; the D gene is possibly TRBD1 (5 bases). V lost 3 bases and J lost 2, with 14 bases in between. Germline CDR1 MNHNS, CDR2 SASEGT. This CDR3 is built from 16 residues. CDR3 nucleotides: TGTGCCAGCAGTGAGGGAGGGGTAATAGGCAATCAGCCCCAGCATTTT. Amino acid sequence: CASSEGGVIGNQPQHF.

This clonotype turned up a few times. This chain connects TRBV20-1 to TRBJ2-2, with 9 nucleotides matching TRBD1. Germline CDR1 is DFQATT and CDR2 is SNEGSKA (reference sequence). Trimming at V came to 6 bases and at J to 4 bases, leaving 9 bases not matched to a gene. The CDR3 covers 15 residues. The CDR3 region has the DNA TGCAGTGCCCGTACACAGGGGGCGACCACCGGGGAGCTGTTTTTT. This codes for CSARTQGATTGELFF.

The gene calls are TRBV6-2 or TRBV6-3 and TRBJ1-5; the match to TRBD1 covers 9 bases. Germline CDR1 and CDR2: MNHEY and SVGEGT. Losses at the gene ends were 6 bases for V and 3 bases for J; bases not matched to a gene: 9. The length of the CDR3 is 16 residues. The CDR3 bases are TGTGCCAGCAGAACCTCGACAGGGGGGTTCAATCAGCCCCAGCATTTT. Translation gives CASRTSTGGFNQPQHF.

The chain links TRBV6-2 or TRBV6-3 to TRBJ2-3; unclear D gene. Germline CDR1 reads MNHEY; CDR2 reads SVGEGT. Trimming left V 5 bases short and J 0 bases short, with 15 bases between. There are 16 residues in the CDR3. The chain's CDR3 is CASSTPSSRSTDTQYF. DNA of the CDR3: TGTGCCAGCAGTACGCCTTCTTCTAGAAGCACAGATACGCAGTATTTT.

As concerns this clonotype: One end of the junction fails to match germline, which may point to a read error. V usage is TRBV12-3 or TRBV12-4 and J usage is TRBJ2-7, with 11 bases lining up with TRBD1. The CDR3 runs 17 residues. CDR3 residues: CVSRQDRGRLSSYEQYF. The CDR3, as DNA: TGTGTCAGCAGGCAGGACAGGGGGCGCCTGAGCTCCTACGAGCAGTACTTC.

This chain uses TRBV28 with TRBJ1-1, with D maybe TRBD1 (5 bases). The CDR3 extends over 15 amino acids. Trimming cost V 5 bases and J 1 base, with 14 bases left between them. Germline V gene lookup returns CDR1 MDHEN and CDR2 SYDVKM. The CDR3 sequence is CASSAIGTANTEAFF. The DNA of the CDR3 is TGTGCCAGCAGTGCGATCGGGACGGCGAACACTGAAGCTTTCTTT. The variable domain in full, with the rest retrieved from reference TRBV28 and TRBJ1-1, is DVKVTQSSRYLVKRTGEKVFLECVQDMDHENMFWYRQDPGLGLRLIYFSYDVKMKEKGDIPEGYSVSREKKERFSLILESASTNQTSMYLCASSAIGTANTEAFFGQGTRLTVV.

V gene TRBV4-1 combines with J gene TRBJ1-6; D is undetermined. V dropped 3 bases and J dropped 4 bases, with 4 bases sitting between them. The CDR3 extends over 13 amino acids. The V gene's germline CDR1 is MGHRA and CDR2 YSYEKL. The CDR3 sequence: CASSQEYNSPLHF. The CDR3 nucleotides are TGCGCCAGCAGCCAGGAGTATAATTCACCCCTCCACTTT.

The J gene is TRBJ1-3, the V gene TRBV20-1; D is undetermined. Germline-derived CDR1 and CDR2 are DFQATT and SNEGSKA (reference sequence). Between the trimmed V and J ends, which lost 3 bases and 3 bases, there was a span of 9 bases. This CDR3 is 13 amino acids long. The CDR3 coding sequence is TGCAGTGCTAGCCTACAGCGTGGAAACACCATATATTTT. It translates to CSASLQRGNTIYF.

The CDR3: CSAAVGGNTGELFF. In DNA form, the CDR3 reads TGCAGCGCTGCCGTTGGGGGGAACACCGGGGAGCTGTTTTTT. This sequence joins TRBV29-1 and TRBJ2-2, with D possibly being TRBD1 or TRBD2 (5 bases each). This CDR3 spans 14 amino acids. V was shortened by 7 bases and J by 1 base, with 13 bases between the two germline ends. Germline-derived CDR1 and CDR2 are SQVTM and ANQGSEA.

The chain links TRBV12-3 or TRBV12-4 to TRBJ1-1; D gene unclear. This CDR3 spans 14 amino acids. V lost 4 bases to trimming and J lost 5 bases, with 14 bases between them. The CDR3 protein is CASSSRKVGTEAFF. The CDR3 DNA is TGTGCCAGCAGTTCCCGGAAGGTAGGGACTGAAGCTTTCTTT.

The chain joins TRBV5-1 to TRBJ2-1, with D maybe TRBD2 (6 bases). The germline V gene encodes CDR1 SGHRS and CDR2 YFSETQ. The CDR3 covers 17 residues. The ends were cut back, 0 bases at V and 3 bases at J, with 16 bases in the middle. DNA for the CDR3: TGCGCCAGCAGCTTGGGTATTGGGGGGACCTACTACAATGAGCAGTTCTTC. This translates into CASSLGIGGTYYNEQFF. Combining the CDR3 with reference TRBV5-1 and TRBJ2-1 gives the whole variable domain KAGVTQTPRYLIKTRGQQVTLSCSPISGHRSVSWYQQTPGQGLQFLFEYFSETQRNKGNFPGRFSGRQFSNSRSEMNVSTLELGDSALYLCASSLGIGGTYYNEQFFGPGTRLTVL.

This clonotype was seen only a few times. The CDR3 DNA reads TGCGCCAGCAGCCAAGTGGCCAGTCCCTACGAGCAGTACTTC. This sequence encodes CASSQVASPYEQYF. The genes are TRBV4-1 and TRBJ2-7; D unresolved. Trimming removed 1 base at V and 2 bases at J, with 9 bases between. The CDR3 runs 14 residues. Germline V CDR1 and CDR2: MGHRA, YSYEKL.